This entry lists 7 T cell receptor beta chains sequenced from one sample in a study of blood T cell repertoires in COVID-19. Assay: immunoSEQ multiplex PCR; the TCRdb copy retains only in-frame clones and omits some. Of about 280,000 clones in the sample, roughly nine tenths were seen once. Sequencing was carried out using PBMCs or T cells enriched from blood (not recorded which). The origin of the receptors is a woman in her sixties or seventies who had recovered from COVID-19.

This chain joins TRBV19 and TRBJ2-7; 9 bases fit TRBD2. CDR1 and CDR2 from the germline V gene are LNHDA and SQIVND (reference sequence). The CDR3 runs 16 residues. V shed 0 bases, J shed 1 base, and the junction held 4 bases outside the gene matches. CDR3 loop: CASSIDRLAGSYEQYF. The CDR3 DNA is TGTGCCAGTAGTATAGATCGGCTAGCGGGGTCCTACGAGCAGTACTTC.

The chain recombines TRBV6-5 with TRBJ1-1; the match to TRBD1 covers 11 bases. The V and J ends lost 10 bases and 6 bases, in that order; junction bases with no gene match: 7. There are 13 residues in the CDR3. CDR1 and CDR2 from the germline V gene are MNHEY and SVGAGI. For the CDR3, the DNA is TGTGCCACCGGGACAGGGGGTTTTCCTGAAGCTTTCTTT. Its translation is CATGTGGFPEAFF.

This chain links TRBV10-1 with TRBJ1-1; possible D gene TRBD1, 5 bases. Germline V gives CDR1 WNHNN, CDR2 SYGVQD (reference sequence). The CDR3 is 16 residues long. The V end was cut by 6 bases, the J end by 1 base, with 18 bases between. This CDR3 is CASRSHPDTPNTEAFF. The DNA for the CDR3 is TGCGCCAGCAGGAGTCACCCGGACACTCCGAACACTGAAGCTTTCTTT.

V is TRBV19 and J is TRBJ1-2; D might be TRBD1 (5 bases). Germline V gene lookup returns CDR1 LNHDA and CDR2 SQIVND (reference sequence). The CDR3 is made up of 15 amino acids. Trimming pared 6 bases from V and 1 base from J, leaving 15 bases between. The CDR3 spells CASRSPGENNYGYTF. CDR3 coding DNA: TGTGCCAGTAGGTCTCCGGGGGAAAATAACTATGGCTACACCTTC.

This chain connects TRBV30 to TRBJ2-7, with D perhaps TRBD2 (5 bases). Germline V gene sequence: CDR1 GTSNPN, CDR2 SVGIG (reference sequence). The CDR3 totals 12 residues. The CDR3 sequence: CGAGGRAHEQYF. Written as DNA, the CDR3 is TGTGGGGCTGGAGGACGGGCCCACGAGCAGTACTTC.

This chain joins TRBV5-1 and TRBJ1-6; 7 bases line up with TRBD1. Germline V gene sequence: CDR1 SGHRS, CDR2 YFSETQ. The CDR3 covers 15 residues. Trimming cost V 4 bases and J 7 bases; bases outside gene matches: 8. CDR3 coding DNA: TGCGCCAGCAGCAGAGACAGGGTAGAGAATTCACCCCTCCACTTT. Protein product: CASSRDRVENSPLHF.

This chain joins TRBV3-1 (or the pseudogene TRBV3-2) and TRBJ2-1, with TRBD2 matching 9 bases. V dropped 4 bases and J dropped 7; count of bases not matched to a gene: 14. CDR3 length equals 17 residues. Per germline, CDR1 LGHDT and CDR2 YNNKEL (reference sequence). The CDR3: CASSPSMGLAGINEQFF. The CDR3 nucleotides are TGTGCCAGCAGCCCAAGTATGGGACTAGCAGGGATTAATGAGCAGTTCTTC.